Listed below are T cell receptor beta chains from one sample, sequenced in a study of T cell responses to AZD1222 COVID-19 vaccine. Sequencing used immunoSEQ multiplex PCR; TCRdb keeps in-frame clones, though not all of them. The sample includes under 150,000 clones, 82% of them seen just once. Sequenced here: peripheral blood, sampled on day 0 of MenACWY control vaccination. These TCRs come from an adult in good health. The conserved cysteine and the conserved F or W are not part of the CDR3 here.

j_gene	v_gene	CDR3aa
TRBJ1-1	TRBV4-2	ASNQVFGGTEAF
TRBJ1-4	TRBV4-2	ASSQGGAEGKLF
TRBJ1-2	TRBV7-9	ASGRDYGTEGYT
TRBJ2-6	TRBV9	ASSVGPGANVLT
TRBJ1-5	TRBV15	ATRIGTGTQPQH
TRBJ1-1	TRBV15	ATSSRPAKGTEAF
TRBJ1-5	TRBV2	ASTVSMNQPQH
TRBJ1-4	TRBV15	ATSRRSEEKLF
TRBJ2-1	TRBV2	ASVRGSYEQF
TRBJ2-6	TRBV19	ASSLTGVGANVLT
TRBJ1-2	TRBV9	ASSVATGTEPNYGYT
TRBJ2-3	TRBV11-2	ASSLLSFSAGGNGDTQY
TRBJ2-3	TRBV3-1/TRBV3-2	ASSQGDRVWDTDTQY
TRBJ2-3	TRBV19	ASSIGSGGAHLTNTQY
TRBJ2-5	TRBV7-2	ASSATPGLAVETQY
TRBJ2-2	TRBV4-1	ASSPWDRLIANTGELF
TRBJ2-3	TRBV18	ASSPQILAGGTDTQY
TRBJ1-2	TRBV5-6	ASSLMRQGNYGYT
TRBJ1-2	TRBV3-1/TRBV3-2	ASSQGTGLNYGYT
TRBJ1-5	TRBV18	ASSSTGAQPQH
TRBJ2-1	TRBV25-1	ASSDLEGRNPYNEQF
TRBJ1-6	TRBV21-1	ASSKDVETEVWALH
TRBJ1-1	TRBV5-1	ASSLAGGGGTEAF
TRBJ1-6	TRBV5-1	ASSFSGSSTPLH
TRBJ2-5	TRBV3-1/TRBV3-2	ASSHQLAGGEKTQY
TRBJ2-6	TRBV14	ASSHTGANVLT
TRBJ1-2	TRBV5-1	ASSLAANYGYT
TRBJ1-3	TRBV3-1/TRBV3-2	ASSQAIGNTIY
TRBJ2-5	TRBV5-1	ASSPGHSQETQY
TRBJ2-1	TRBV29-1	SVAPSLQGDYNEQF
TRBJ1-2	TRBV30	AWNSVWDSSNYGYT
TRBJ1-1	TRBV2	ASKSRTVNTEAF
TRBJ2-1	TRBV11-3	ASSRTGAYNEQF
TRBJ2-1	TRBV24-1	ATSDQWGTGSNEQF
TRBJ1-5	TRBV5-1	ASSPGDGNQPQH
TRBJ2-1	TRBV7-2	ASSSWDANEQF